In its sample, the clone carrying this TCR beta chain is medium-sized. Its antigen is unknown. The source of the sample is a study of T cell repertoires in aging, cancer and after chemotherapy. Notes on the study in general: Thymic emigration or peripheral T cell expansion may be impaired by lymphoid organ infiltration in hematological cancer. In healthy donors, age-related TCR diversity loss mainly reflected lost richness.

From germline, CDR1 is SGHDT and CDR2 YYEEEE. The length of the CDR3 is 14 residues. Trimming stripped 3 bases from V and 9 bases from J, with 17 bases between. The template was genomic DNA from peripheral blood, not RNA. Multiplex touch-down PCR with TRB-A/B primers amplified rearranged V-D-J TRB sequences. Via MiXCR, TCRdb re-called the multiplex PCR reads, giving one row per CDR3 protein. There are under 6,000 distinct CDR3 sequences in the sample; about 20% occur only once, and approximately 4.8% lies in the top ten. The J gene is TRBJ2-3, the V gene TRBV5-6; TRBD1 might be the D (5 bases). This TCR derives from a human donor with a blood cancer. The specimen was blood. The CDR3 DNA sequence: TGTGCCAGCAGCTGGCCCGGTGTCGCAGGGACGCAGTATTTT. Protein: CASSWPGVAGTQYF.